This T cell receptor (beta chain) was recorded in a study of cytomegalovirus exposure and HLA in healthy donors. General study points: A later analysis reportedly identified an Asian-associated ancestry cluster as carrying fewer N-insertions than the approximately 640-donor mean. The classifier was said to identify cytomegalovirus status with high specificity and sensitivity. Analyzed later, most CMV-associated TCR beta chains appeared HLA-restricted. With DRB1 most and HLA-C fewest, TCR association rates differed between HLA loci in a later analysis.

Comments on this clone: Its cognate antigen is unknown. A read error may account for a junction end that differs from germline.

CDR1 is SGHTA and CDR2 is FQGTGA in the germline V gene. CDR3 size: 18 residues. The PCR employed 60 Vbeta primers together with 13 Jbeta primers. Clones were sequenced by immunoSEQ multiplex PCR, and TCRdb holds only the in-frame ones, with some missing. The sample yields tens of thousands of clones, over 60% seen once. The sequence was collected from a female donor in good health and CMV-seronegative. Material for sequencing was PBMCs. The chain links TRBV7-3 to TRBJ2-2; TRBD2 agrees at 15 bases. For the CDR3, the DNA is TGTGCCGGCAGCTATACGGGACTAGCGGGGGGACCCGGCGGGGAGCTGTTTTTT. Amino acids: CAGSYTGLAGGPGGELFF.